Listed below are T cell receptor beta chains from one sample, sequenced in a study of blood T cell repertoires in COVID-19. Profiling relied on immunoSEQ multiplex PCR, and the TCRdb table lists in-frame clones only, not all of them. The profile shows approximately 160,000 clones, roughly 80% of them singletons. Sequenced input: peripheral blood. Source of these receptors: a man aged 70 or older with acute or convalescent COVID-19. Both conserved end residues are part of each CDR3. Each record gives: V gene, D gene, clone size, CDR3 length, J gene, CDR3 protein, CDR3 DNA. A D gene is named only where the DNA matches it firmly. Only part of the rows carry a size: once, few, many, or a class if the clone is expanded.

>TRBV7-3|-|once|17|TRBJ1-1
CASSLMVGQGGNTEAFF
TGTGCCAGCAGCTTAATGGTGGGTCAGGGAGGGAACACTGAAGCTTTCTTT
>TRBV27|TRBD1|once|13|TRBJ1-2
CASSPTGVYGYTF
TGTGCCAGCAGTCCTACAGGGGTCTATGGCTACACCTTC
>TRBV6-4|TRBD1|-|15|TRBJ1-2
CASSDLPGTGYGYTF
TGTGCCAGCAGTGACCTTCCCGGGACAGGGTATGGCTACACCTTC
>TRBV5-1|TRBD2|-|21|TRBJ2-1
CASSPGVSGVTGAIGYNEQFF
TGCGCCAGCAGCCCAGGGGTTAGCGGGGTAACGGGGGCAATTGGATACAATGAGCAGTTCTTC
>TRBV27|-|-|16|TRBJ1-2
CASKGPGSGGYYGYTF
TGTGCCAGCAAGGGTCCAGGGTCGGGGGGCTACTATGGCTACACCTTC
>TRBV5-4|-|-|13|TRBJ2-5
CASSLAGVETQYF
TGTGCCAGCAGCTTGGCAGGGGTAGAGACCCAGTACTTC
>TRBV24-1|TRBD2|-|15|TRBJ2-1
CATSDQGLGYNEQFF
TGTGCCACCAGTGACCAGGGACTAGGGTACAATGAGCAGTTCTTC
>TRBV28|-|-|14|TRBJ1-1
CASSFRGMGTEAFF
TGTGCCAGCAGTTTTCGGGGGATGGGCACTGAAGCTTTCTTT
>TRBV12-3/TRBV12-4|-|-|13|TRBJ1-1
CASSGREGTEAFF
TGTGCCAGCAGTGGCAGGGAGGGCACTGAAGCTTTCTTT
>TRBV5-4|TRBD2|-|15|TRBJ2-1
CASSFGGLSDNEQFF
TGTGCCAGCAGCTTTGGGGGACTATCTGACAATGAGCAGTTCTTC
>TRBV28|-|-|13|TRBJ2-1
CASSPPPDNEQFF
TGTGCCAGCAGCCCACCCCCGGACAATGAGCAGTTCTTC
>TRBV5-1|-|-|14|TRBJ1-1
CASSSQGMNTEAFF
TGCGCCAGCAGCTCCCAGGGTATGAACACTGAAGCTTTCTTT
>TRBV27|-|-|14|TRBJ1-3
CASRKGQQGNTIYF
TGTGCCAGCAGAAAAGGACAGCAAGGGAACACCATATATTTT
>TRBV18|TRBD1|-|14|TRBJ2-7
CASSRGQGYDEQYF
TGTGCCAGCTCGAGGGGACAGGGTTATGACGAGCAGTACTTC
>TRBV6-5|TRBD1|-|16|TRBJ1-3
CASSLDRGASGNTIYF
TGTGCCAGCAGTTTGGACAGGGGCGCATCTGGAAACACCATATATTTT
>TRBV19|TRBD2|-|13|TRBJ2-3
CASGTSGTDTQYF
TGTGCCAGTGGGACTAGCGGCACAGATACGCAGTATTTT
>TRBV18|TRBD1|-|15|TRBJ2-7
CASSQQGAESGEQYF
TGTGCCAGCTCACAACAGGGGGCGGAATCGGGCGAGCAGTACTTC
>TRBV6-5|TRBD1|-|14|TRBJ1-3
CASSFDRAGNTIYF
TGTGCCAGCAGCTTCGACAGGGCTGGAAACACCATATATTTT
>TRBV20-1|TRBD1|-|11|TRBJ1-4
CSARDREKLFF
TGCAGTGCTCGGGACAGGGAAAAACTGTTTTTT